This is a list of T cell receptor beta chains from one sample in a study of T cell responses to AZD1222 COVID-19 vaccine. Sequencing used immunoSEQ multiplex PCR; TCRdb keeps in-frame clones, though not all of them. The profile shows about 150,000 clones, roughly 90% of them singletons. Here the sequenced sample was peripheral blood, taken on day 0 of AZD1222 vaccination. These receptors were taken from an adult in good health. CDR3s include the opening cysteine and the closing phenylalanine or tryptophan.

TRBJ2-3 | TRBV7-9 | CASSPGTPVDTQYF
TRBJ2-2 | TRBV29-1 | CSVAPDGPNTGELFF
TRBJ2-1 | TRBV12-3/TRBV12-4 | CASSFVSPVLFF
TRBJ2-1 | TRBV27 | CASRRSGLGEQFF
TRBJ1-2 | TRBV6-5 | CASTVDRNYGYTF
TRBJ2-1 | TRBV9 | CASSVPPSGTGSEQFF
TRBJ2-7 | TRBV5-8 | CASSPRLRSTHEQYF
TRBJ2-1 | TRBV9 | CASSLSGGGNEQFF
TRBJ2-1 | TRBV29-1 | CSVGGGRDSYNEQFF
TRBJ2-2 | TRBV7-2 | CASSPRDRGDTGELFF
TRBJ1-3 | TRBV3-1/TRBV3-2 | CASSHFRGPSGNTIYF
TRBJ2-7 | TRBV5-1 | CASRSAGALASYEQYF
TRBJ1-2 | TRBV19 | CASSRANYGYTF
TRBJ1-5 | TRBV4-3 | CASSQERVSNQPQHF
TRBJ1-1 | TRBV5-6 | CASSLYGGSNTEAFF
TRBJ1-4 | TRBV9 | CASSPSGGTNEKLFF
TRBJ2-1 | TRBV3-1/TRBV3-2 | CASSQELYNEQFF
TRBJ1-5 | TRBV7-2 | CASSLNGGGGWNQPQHF
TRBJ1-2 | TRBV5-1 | CASSLWTVPREYGYTF
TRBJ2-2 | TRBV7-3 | CATGGNTGELFF
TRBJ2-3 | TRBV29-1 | CSIQLGGTDTQYF
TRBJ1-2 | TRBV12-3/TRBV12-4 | CASTLLIASPHTF
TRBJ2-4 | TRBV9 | CASSVGTSDIQYF
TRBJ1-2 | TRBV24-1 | CATSDRLGLGYTF
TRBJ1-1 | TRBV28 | CASRIQGVLKAFF
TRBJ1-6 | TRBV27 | CASGRDLTGLVSPLHF
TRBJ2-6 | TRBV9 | CASSVGQGAFSGANVLTF
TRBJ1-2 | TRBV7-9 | CASRRDSDYGYTF
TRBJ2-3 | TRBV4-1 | CASSQSVPSDTQYF
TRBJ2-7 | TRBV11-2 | CASSLDSPYEQYF
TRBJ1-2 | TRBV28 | CASRTPTTGVLSYGYTF
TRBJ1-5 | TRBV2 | CASSNSHGRENQPQHF
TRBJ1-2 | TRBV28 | CASSPNYVVQGYTF
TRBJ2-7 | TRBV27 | CASSLDRTNYEQYF
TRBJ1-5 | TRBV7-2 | CASSPDGNNQPQHF
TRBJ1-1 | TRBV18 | CASSPSWDLGTEAFF
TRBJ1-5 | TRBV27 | CASGRGNQPQHF